Following are 11 T cell receptor beta chains from one sample sequenced in a study of blood T cell repertoires in COVID-19. Using immunoSEQ multiplex PCR, the repertoire was profiled, and TCRdb retains in-frame clones only, with some absent. The sample gives 110,000 to 150,000 clones, around 80% of which show up once; 1.6% is in the top ten. What was sequenced was PBMCs or T cells enriched from blood (not recorded which). The receptors originated from a woman aged 18 to 35 who had been exposed to COVID-19.

CDR3 residues: CASSVDRETQYF. The CDR3 DNA sequence: TGTGCCAGCAGCGTTGACAGAGAGACCCAGTACTTC. The rearrangement uses TRBV9 and TRBJ2-5; perhaps TRBD1 as D (5 bases). Trimming took 2 bases from V and 4 from J, leaving 6 bases between them. Germline V gene sequence: CDR1 SGDLS, CDR2 YYNGEE. CDR3 size: 12 residues.

This sequence joins TRBV10-3 and TRBJ2-7, with D maybe TRBD2 (5 bases). Trimming cost V 4 bases and J 3 bases, with 16 bases left between them. Germline V gene sequence: CDR1 ENHRY, CDR2 SYGVKD. The CDR3 sequence is 15 residues long. CDR3: CAISVAEEAYYEQYF. The CDR3 nucleotides are TGTGCCATCAGTGTCGCGGAGGAAGCTTACTACGAGCAGTACTTC.

This clone occurred a few times. The V call is TRBV10-3, the J call TRBJ1-6; TRBD1 aligns across 9 bases. Germline V lookup: CDR1 ENHRY, CDR2 SYGVKD. The CDR3 is 14 residues long. V lost 6 bases to trimming and J lost 6 bases; unmatched junction nucleotides: 3. CDR3 amino acids: CAIRAGQGNSPLHF. The CDR3 DNA reads TGTGCCATCAGGGCGGGACAGGGTAATTCACCCCTCCACTTT.

The J gene is TRBJ1-2, the V gene TRBV3-1 (or the pseudogene TRBV3-2); possibly TRBD1 for D (6 bases). CDR1 and CDR2 (germline): LGHDT, YNNKEL (reference sequence). The CDR3 contains 14 residues. Trimming left V 1 base short and J 7 bases short, with 13 bases between. CDR3 in amino acids: CASSQGWGGGGYTF. CDR3 nucleotide sequence: TGTGCCAGCAGCCAAGGTTGGGGGGGCGGTGGCTACACCTTC.

This rearrangement joins TRBV5-1 to TRBJ2-6; D unclear. The germline gives CDR1 SGHRS, CDR2 YFSETQ. The CDR3 loop spans 15 amino acids. Trimming took off 0 bases at V and 2 bases at J, with 6 bases between the two ends. CDR3 sequence reads: CASSLDSAGANVLTF. The CDR3 DNA follows: TGCGCCAGCAGCTTGGACAGTGCTGGGGCCAACGTCCTGACTTTC.

This sequence joins TRBV30 and TRBJ2-3, with 8 bases identical to TRBD2. Germline V lookup: CDR1 GTSNPN, CDR2 SVGIG (reference sequence). The CDR3 is 15 residues long. The V segment lost 1 base and the J segment 4 bases; nucleotides outside the gene matches: 7. CDR3 residues: CAWSGLAGEADTQYF. Written as DNA, the CDR3 is TGTGCCTGGAGTGGGCTAGCGGGTGAGGCAGATACGCAGTATTTT. The entire variable domain, with the rest obtained from reference TRBV30 and TRBJ2-3, is as follows: SQTIHQWPATLVQPVGSPLSLECTVEGTSNPNLYWYRQAAGRGLQLLFYSVGIGQISSEVPQNLSASRPQDRQFILSSKKLLLSDSGFYLCAWSGLAGEADTQYFGPGTRLTVL.

The chain is built from TRBV4-2 and TRBJ2-7; possible D gene TRBD2, 6 bases. V was cut by 1 base and J by 4 bases, with 14 bases left in between. The CDR3 has 15 residues. Germline V gene data show CDR1 as LGHNA and CDR2 as YNFKEQ. The CDR3 DNA follows: TGTGCCAGCAGCCAAGCGAACAGCGGGCTGTACGAGCAGTACTTC. Its translation: CASSQANSGLYEQYF.

The CDR3 here is CASSSGTSTGELFF. The CDR3 bases are TGTGCCAGCAGCTCCGGGACTAGTACCGGGGAGCTGTTTTTT. The genes are TRBV7-9 and TRBJ2-2; 8 bases agree with TRBD2. The CDR3 runs 14 residues. Germline assignment: CDR1 SEHNR and CDR2 FQNEAQ (reference sequence). The trim removed 4 bases at V and 5 bases at J, leaving 3 bases unmatched.

This clone was observed a few times. The CDR3 sequence: CASSDVNLRGTQYF. In DNA form, the CDR3 reads TGTGCCAGCAGCGACGTCAATCTCCGCGGTACGCAGTATTTT. This chain joins TRBV25-1 and TRBJ2-3, with D uncertain. Germline CDR1 and CDR2: MGHDK and SYGVNS. V was pared by 6 bases and J by 8 bases, with 18 bases between. This CDR3 is built from 14 residues.

The CDR3 coding sequence is TGTGCCAGCAGCCAAGAGGGCAGGGATCAGCCCCAGCATTTT. As protein: CASSQEGRDQPQHF. V is TRBV3-1 (or the pseudogene TRBV3-2) and J is TRBJ1-5, with a weak D call TRBD1 (5 bases). The CDR3 loop spans 14 amino acids. V dropped 0 bases and J dropped 5 bases, with 8 bases sitting between them. Germline loops: CDR1 LGHDT, CDR2 YNNKEL (reference sequence).

The chain links TRBV7-3 to TRBJ2-1; TRBD1 matches 7 bases. The length of the CDR3 is 15 residues. J was trimmed by 7 bases and V by 5 bases; bases with no gene match: 11. Germline V gives CDR1 SGHTA, CDR2 FQGTGA. CDR3 loop: CASSPTGTVSNEQFF. CDR3 in DNA: TGTGCCAGCAGCCCCACCGGGACAGTCAGTAATGAGCAGTTCTTC.